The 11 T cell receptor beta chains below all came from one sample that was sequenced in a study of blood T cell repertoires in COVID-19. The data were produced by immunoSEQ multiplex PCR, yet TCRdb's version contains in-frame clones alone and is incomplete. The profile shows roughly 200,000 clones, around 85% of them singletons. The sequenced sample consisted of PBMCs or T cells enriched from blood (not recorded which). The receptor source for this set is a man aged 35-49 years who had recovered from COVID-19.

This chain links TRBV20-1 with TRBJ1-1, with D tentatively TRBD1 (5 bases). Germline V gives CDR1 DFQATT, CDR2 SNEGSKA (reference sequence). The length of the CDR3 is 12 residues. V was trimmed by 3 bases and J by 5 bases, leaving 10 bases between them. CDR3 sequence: CSASPGGTEAFF. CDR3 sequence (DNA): TGCAGTGCTAGTCCCGGGGGGACTGAAGCTTTCTTT.

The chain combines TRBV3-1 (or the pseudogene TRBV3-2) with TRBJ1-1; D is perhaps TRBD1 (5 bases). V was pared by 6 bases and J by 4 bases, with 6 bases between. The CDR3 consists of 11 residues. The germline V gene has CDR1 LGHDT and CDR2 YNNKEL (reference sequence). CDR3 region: CASRGGTEAFF. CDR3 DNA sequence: TGTGCCAGCAGGGGGGGCACTGAAGCTTTCTTT.

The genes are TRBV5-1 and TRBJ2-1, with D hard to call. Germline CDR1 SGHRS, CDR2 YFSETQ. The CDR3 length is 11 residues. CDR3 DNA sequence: TGCGCTGTTCGTGGCAACAATGAGCAGTTCTTC. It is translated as CAVRGNNEQFF.

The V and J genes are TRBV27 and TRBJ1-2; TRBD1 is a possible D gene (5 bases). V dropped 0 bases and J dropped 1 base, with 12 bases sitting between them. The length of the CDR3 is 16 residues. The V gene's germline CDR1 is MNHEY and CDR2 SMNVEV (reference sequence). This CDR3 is CASSLSMGGGNYGYTF. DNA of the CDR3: TGTGCCAGCAGTTTATCGATGGGGGGAGGTAACTATGGCTACACCTTC.

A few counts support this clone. CDR3 DNA: TGTGCCAGCAGCGCCGAGGTCGATCGAGAGCAGTTCTTC. Protein product: CASSAEVDREQFF. The chain combines TRBV2 with TRBJ2-1; D unclear. The CDR3 loop spans 13 amino acids. Germline V gene sequence: CDR1 SNHLY, CDR2 FYNNEI. The ends were cut back, 6 bases at V and 10 bases at J, with 16 bases in the middle.

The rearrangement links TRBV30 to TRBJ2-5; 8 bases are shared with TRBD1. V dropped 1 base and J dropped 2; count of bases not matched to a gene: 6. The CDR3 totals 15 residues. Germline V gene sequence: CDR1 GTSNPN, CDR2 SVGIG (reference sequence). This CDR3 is CAWSDLGQGQETQYF. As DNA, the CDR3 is TGTGCCTGGAGTGACCTCGGACAGGGTCAAGAGACCCAGTACTTC.

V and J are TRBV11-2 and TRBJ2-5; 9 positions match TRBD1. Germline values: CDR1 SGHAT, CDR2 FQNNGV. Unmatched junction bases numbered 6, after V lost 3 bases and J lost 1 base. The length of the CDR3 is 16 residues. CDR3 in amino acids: CASSFGDRVVQETQYF. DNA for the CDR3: TGTGCCAGCAGCTTCGGGGACAGGGTAGTCCAAGAGACCCAGTACTTC.

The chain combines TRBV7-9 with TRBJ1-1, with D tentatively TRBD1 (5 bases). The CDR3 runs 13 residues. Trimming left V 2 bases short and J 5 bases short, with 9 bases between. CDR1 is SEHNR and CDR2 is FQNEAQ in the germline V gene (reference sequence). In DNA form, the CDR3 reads TGTGCCAGCAGCTTACAGGGCAGTACTGAAGCTTTCTTT. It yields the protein CASSLQGSTEAFF.

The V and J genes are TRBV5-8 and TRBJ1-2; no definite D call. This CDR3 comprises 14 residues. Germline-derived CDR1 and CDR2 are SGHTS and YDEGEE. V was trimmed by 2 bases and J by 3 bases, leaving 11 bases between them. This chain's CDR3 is CASSFVLGDYGYTF. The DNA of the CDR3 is TGTGCCAGCAGCTTCGTCCTGGGCGACTATGGCTACACCTTC.

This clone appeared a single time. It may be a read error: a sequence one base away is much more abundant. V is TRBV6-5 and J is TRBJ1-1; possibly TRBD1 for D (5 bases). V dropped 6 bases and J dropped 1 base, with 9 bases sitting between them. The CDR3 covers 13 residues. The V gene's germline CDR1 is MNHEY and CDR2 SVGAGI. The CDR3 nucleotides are TGTGCCAGCAGCTCGACAGAGAACACTGAAGCTTTCTTT. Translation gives CASSSTENTEAFF.

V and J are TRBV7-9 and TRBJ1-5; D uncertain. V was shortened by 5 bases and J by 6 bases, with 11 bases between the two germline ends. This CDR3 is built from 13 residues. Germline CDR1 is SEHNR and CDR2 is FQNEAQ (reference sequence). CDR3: CASSPGFFQPQHF. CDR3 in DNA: TGTGCCAGCAGCCCAGGCTTTTTTCAGCCCCAGCATTTT.